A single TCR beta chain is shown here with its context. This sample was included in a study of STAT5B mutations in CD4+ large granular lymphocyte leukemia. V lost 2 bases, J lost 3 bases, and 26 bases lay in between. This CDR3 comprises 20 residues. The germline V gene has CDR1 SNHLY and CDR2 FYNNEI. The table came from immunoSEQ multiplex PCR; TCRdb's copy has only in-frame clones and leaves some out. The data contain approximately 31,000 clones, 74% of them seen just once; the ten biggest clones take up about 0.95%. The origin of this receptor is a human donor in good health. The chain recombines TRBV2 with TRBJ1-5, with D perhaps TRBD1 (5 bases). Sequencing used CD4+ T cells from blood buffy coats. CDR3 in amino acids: CASSESLLFAGRVNNQPQHF. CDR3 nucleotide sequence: TGTGCCAGCAGTGAATCACTCTTATTTGCGGGCAGGGTCAACAATCAGCCCCAGCATTTT.